These 10 T cell receptor beta chains originate from one sample sequenced in a study of shared clonotypes between healthy human individuals. The protocol was immunoSEQ multiplex PCR, while the TCRdb copy is restricted to in-frame clones and leaves out a portion. The repertoire holds around 690,000 clones, with less than 95% as singletons. Sample: memory CD8+ T cells from PBMCs. Stated subset: CD45RO+ cells pooled with CCR7-negative TemRA cells. The source of these receptors is a man between 18 and 29 years old in good health. Some clones in this sample may be carry-over from other donors' samples.

This clone was counted once. The chain employs TRBV29-1 and TRBJ1-2, with TRBD1 matching 7 bases. CDR1 is SQVTM, CDR2 ANQGSEA, per germline. The CDR3 contains 14 residues. Unmatched junction bases numbered 9, after V lost 4 bases and J lost 4 bases. The CDR3 DNA reads as TGCAGCGTTGTTTTCGGGACAGCATTCTATGGCTACACCTTC. Protein product: CSVVFGTAFYGYTF. Based on the CDR3 plus reference TRBV29-1 and TRBJ1-2, the full variable domain is SAVISQKPSRDICQRGTSLTIQCQVDSQVTMMFWYRQQPGQSLTLIATANQGSEATYESGFVIDKFPISRPNLTFSTLTVSNMSPEDSSIYLCSVVFGTAFYGYTFGSGTRLTVV.

The chain links TRBV11-1 to TRBJ1-3; TRBD1 might be the D (5 bases). CDR3 length: 15 amino acids. Per germline, CDR1 SGHAT and CDR2 FQDESV (reference sequence). V was trimmed by 5 bases and J by 2 bases, leaving 13 bases between them. CDR3 nucleotide sequence: TGTGCCAGCAGCCCCCGGGACGGGACTGGAAACACCATATATTTT. Amino acids: CASSPRDGTGNTIYF.

The rearrangement uses TRBV5-6 and TRBJ2-7; perhaps TRBD1 as D (6 bases). The CDR3 runs 13 residues. Trimming pared 4 bases from V and 3 bases from J, leaving 11 bases between. Germline V gene data show CDR1 as SGHDT and CDR2 as YYEEEE. CDR3 region: CASSGDKDYEQYF. The CDR3 region has the DNA TGTGCCAGCAGCGGGGACAAGGACTACGAGCAGTACTTC. Supplemented by reference TRBV5-6 and TRBJ2-7, the full variable domain reads DAGVTQSPTHLIKTRGQQVTLRCSPKSGHDTVSWYQQALGQGPQFIFQYYEEEERQRGNFPDRFSGHQFPNYSSELNVNALLLGDSALYLCASSGDKDYEQYFGPGTRLTVT.

The count of this clone is one. The chain joins TRBV5-6 to TRBJ1-6; D might be TRBD1 (6 bases). This CDR3 has 17 residues. Germline lookup yields CDR1 SGHDT and CDR2 YYEEEE. V lost 4 bases and J lost 8, with 22 bases in between. This CDR3 is CASSPGGVQGPDSPLHF. The DNA for the CDR3 is TGTGCCAGCAGCCCTGGGGGTGTACAGGGCCCCGATTCACCCCTCCACTTT.

This clone was seen a single time. The rearrangement joins TRBV6-1 to TRBJ1-1; possible D gene TRBD1, 5 bases. The V end was cut by 3 bases, the J end by 4 bases, with 24 bases between. This CDR3 region has 18 residues. Germline-derived CDR1 and CDR2 are MNHNS and SASEGT. CDR3 sequence: CASSDFPQGNHISTEAFF. In DNA, the CDR3 is TGTGCCAGCAGTGACTTCCCCCAGGGTAACCACATCAGCACTGAAGCTTTCTTT.

This clone has a single count. The V gene is TRBV4-3, the J gene TRBJ1-3, with D unclear. The germline V gene has CDR1 LGHNA and CDR2 YSLEER. V lost 3 bases and J 1 base, leaving 10 bases between the germline ends. The CDR3 is made up of 15 amino acids. CDR3 amino acids: CASSQGIGSGNTIYF. DNA of the CDR3: TGCGCCAGCAGCCAGGGAATTGGTTCTGGAAACACCATATATTTT.

J is TRBJ2-7 and V is TRBV25-1, with TRBD1 identical over 10 bases. V was pared by 3 bases and J by 3 bases, with 11 bases of the junction left unmatched. This CDR3 has 17 amino acids. From germline, CDR1 is MGHDK and CDR2 SYGVNS. The CDR3 loop reads CASSDTRGGTGDYEQYF. The CDR3 nucleotides read TGTGCCAGCAGTGATACTCGGGGGGGGACAGGGGACTACGAGCAGTACTTC.

The V gene is TRBV4-3, the J gene TRBJ1-1, with 11 bases identical to TRBD1. Germline CDR1 and CDR2: LGHNA and YSLEER. V was pared by 4 bases and J by 8 bases, with 12 bases of the junction left unmatched. The CDR3 has 16 residues. Here the CDR3 DNA reads TGCGCCAGCAGCCCCCGGGACAGGGGGTTGGGTTCAGAAGCTTTCTTT. Translated: CASSPRDRGLGSEAFF.

The CDR3, as DNA: TGTGCCAGTAACTCCGGCGGGAGAGACTACGAGCAGTACTTC. Protein sequence: CASNSGGRDYEQYF. The chain recombines TRBV19 with TRBJ2-7; 7 bases fit TRBD2. The junction had 9 bases not matched to a gene; V was cut back by 7 bases and J by 3 bases. The V gene's germline CDR1 is LNHDA and CDR2 SQIVND (reference sequence). The length of the CDR3 is 14 residues.

This chain uses TRBV28 with TRBJ2-7, with D perhaps being TRBD1 or TRBD2 (6 bases each). Germline V gives CDR1 MDHEN, CDR2 SYDVKM. Trimming cost V 3 bases and J 0 bases, with 15 bases left between them. The CDR3 has 16 amino acids. The CDR3 bases are TGTGCCAGCAGTTTCCGCGGGGACAAAAGCTCCTACGAGCAGTACTTC. Translated, it gives CASSFRGDKSSYEQYF. The whole variable domain, remainder taken from reference TRBV28 and TRBJ2-7, is DVKVTQSSRYLVKRTGEKVFLECVQDMDHENMFWYRQDPGLGLRLIYFSYDVKMKEKGDIPEGYSVSREKKERFSLILESASTNQTSMYLCASSFRGDKSSYEQYFGPGTRLTVT.